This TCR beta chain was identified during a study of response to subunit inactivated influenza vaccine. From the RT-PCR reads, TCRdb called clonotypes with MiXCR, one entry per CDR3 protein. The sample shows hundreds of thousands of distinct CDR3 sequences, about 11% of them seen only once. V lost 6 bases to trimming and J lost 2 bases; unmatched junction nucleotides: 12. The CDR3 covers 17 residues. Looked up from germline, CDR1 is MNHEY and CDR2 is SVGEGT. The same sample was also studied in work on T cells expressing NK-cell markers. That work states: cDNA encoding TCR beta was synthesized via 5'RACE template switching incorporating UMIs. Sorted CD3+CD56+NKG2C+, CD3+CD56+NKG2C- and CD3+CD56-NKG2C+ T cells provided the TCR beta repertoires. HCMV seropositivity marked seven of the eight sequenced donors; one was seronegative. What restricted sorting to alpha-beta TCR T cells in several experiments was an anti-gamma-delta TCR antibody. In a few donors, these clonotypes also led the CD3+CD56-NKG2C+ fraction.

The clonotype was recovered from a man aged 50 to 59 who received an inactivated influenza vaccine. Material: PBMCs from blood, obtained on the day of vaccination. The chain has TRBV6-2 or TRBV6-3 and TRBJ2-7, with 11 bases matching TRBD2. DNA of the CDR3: TGTGCCAGCAGCCGAGCGACTAGCGGGGCGCGCCCCTACGAGCAGTACTTC. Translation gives CASSRATSGARPYEQYF.